A single T cell receptor (beta chain) is shown here with its context. These data belong to a study of blood T cell repertoires in COVID-19. The V segment lost 2 bases and the J segment 5 bases; nucleotides outside the gene matches: 6. Germline CDR1 reads SGHTA; CDR2 reads FQGNSA. This CDR3 is 16 amino acids long. Per the original data handling: The assay estimated nucleated cells by amplifying reference gene primers. Clones were read by immunoSEQ multiplex PCR, and TCRdb kept only the in-frame ones, dropping some. The V and J calls and clone size were taken over from that table, and D and trimming were inferred from the DNA. Of some 310,000 clones in the sample, 90% were seen once.

This receptor was identified in a woman aged 40 to 50 with COVID-19, enrolled during active disease. The rearrangement links TRBV7-2 to TRBJ1-6; the match to TRBD1 covers 7 bases. Sequencing was done on a sample of peripheral blood. CDR3 sequence reads: CASSLTFTGDNSPLHF. The CDR3 DNA reads TGTGCCAGCAGCTTAACCTTTACAGGGGATAATTCACCCCTCCACTTT.